This paragraph reports one TCR beta chain. The data were taken from a study of T-cell reconstitution after alpha-beta-depleted transplantation in children. CDR3 length equals 17 residues. Germline lookup yields CDR1 SGHTA and CDR2 FQGNSA. V was trimmed by 1 base and J by 4 bases, leaving 19 bases between them. Unique molecular identifiers were used in preparing the TCRbeta library. MiXCR was run by TCRdb on the PCR reads, yielding one entry per CDR3 protein. The sample has about 500,000 distinct CDR3 sequences; approximately 29% are singletons. This specimen was PBMCs from the stem cell graft donor, taken from the stem cell graft. The V call is TRBV7-2, the J call TRBJ1-2; no clear D gene. The TCR comes from a human donor who donated a stem cell graft to a child with aplastic anemia. The CDR3 nucleotides are TGTGCCAGCAGCTTAGGGCCCCTGCCGAATAGCGGCTATGGCTACACCTTC. Its translation: CASSLGPLPNSGYGYTF.